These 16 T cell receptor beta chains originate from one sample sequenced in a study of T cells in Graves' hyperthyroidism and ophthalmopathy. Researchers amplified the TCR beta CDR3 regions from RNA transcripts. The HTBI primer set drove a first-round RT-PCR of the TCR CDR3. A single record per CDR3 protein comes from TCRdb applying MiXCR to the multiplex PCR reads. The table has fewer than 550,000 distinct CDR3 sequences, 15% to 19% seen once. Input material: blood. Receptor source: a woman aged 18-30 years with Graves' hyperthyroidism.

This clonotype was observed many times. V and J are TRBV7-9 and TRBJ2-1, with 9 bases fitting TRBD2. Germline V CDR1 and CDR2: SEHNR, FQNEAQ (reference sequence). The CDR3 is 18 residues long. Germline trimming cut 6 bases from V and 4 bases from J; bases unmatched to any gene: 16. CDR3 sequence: CASRPGPLSGGPYNEQFF. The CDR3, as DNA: TGTGCCAGCAGACCAGGGCCCCTTAGCGGGGGCCCTTACAATGAGCAGTTCTTC.

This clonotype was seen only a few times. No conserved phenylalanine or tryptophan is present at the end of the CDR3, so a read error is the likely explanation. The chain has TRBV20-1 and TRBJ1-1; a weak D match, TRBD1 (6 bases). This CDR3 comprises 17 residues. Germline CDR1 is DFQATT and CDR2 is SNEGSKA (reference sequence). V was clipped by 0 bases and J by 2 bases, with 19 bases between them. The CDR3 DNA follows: TGCAGTGCTAGAGATCGTGTCAGGGGAGGGGTTAACACTGAAGCTTTCCTT. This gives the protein CSARDRVRGGVNTEAFL.

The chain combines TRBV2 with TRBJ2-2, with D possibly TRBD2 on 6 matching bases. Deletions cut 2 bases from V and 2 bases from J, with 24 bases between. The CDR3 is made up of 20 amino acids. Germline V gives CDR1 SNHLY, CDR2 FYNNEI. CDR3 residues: CASSETLAVAEAGNTGELFF. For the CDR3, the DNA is TGTGCCAGCAGTGAAACTTTGGCTGTAGCGGAGGCCGGTAACACCGGGGAGCTGTTTTTT.

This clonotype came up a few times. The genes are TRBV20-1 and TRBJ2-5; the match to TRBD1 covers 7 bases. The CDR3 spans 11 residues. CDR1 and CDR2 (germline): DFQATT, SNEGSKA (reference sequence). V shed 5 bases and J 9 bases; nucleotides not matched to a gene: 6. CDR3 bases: TGCAGTGCTGAGGGGGCGATGGCCCAGTACTTC. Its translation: CSAEGAMAQYF.

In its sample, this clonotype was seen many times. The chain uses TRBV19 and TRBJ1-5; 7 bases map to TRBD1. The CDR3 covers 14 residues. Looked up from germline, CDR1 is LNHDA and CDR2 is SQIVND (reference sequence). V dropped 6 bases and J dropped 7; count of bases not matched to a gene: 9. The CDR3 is CASRTGPFLQPQHF. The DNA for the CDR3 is TGTGCCAGTAGGACAGGGCCATTCTTACAGCCCCAGCATTTT.

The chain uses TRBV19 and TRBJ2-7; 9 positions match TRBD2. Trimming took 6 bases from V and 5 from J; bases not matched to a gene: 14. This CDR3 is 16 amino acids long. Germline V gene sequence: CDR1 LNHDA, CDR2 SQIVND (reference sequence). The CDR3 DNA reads TGTGCCAGTAGACCGACTAGCGGCCATCTCTGGGACGAGCAGTACTTC. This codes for CASRPTSGHLWDEQYF.

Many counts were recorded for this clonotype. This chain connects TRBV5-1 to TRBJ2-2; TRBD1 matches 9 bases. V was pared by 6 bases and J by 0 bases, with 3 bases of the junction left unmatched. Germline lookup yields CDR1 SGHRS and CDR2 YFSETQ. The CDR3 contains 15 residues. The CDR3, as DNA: TGCGCCAGCACCCGACAGGGGGCGAACACCGGGGAGCTGTTTTTT. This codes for CASTRQGANTGELFF.

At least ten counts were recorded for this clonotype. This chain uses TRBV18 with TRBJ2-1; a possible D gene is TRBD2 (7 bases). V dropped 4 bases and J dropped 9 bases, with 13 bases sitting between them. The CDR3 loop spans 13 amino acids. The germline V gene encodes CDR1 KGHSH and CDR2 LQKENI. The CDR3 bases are TGTGCCAGCTCACTCCAAAGGGGGGGTGAGCAGTTCTTC. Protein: CASSLQRGGEQFF.

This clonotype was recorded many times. In DNA, the CDR3 is TGTGCCAGCACTCCCCAGGCCGGCGAAAAACTGTTTTTT. This gives the protein CASTPQAGEKLFF. The chain has TRBV28 and TRBJ1-4; no firm D call. CDR3 length: 13 amino acids. Germline values: CDR1 MDHEN, CDR2 SYDVKM. Trimming stripped 7 bases from V and 8 bases from J, with 14 bases between. The full variable domain, rest sourced from reference TRBV28 and TRBJ1-4, is DVKVTQSSRYLVKRTGEKVFLECVQDMDHENMFWYRQDPGLGLRLIYFSYDVKMKEKGDIPEGYSVSREKKERFSLILESASTNQTSMYLCASTPQAGEKLFFGSGTQLSVL.

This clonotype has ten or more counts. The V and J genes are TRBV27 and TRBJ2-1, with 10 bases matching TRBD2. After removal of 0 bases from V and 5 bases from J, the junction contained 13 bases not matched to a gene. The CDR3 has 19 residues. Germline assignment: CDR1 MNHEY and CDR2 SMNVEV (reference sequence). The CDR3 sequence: CASSLSPRRRTSGNNEQFF. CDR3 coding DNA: TGTGCCAGCAGTTTATCCCCTCGGCGGAGGACTAGCGGAAACAATGAGCAGTTCTTC.

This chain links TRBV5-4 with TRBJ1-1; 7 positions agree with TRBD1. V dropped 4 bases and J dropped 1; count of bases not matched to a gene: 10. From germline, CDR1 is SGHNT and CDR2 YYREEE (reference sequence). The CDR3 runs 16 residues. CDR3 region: CASSNRDSLGNTEAFF. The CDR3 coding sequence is TGTGCCAGCAGCAACCGGGACAGCCTTGGGAACACTGAAGCTTTCTTT.

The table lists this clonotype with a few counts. DNA for the CDR3: TGCGCCAGCAGCCAGGGAGGGGCAGGAAACACCATATATTTT. Translation gives CASSQGGAGNTIYF. The chain joins TRBV4-1 to TRBJ1-3; D perhaps matches TRBD1 (5 bases). The V gene lost 3 bases and the J gene lost 4 bases, with 10 bases spanning the gap. CDR3 length equals 14 residues. Germline CDR1 MGHRA, CDR2 YSYEKL.

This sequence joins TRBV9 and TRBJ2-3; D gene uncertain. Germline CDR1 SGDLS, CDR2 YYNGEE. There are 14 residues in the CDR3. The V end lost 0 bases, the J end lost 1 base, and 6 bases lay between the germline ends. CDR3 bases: TGTGCCAGCAGCGTAGGTCAGGGCACAGATACGCAGTATTTT. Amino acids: CASSVGQGTDTQYF.

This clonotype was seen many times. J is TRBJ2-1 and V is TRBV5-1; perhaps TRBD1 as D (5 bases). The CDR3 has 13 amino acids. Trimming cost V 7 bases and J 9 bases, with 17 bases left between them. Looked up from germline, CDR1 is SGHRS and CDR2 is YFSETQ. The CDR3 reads CASATASGFEQFF. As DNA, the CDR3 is TGCGCCAGCGCGACTGCTTCAGGGTTTGAGCAGTTCTTC. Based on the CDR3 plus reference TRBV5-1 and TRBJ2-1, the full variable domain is KAGVTQTPRYLIKTRGQQVTLSCSPISGHRSVSWYQQTPGQGLQFLFEYFSETQRNKGNFPGRFSGRQFSNSRSEMNVSTLELGDSALYLCASATASGFEQFFGPGTRLTVL.

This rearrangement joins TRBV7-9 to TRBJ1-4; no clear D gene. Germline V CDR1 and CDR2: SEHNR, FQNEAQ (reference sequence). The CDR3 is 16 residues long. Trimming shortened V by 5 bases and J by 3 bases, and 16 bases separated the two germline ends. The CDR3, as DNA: TGTGCCAGCAGCCTACAGTGGACCGCAGCTAATGAAAAACTGTTTTTT. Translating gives CASSLQWTAANEKLFF. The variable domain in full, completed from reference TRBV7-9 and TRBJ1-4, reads DTGVSQNPRHKITKRGQNVTFRCDPISEHNRLYWYRQTLGQGPEFLTYFQNEAQLEKSRLLSDRFSAERPKGSFSTLEIQRTEQGDSAMYLCASSLQWTAANEKLFFGSGTQLSVL.

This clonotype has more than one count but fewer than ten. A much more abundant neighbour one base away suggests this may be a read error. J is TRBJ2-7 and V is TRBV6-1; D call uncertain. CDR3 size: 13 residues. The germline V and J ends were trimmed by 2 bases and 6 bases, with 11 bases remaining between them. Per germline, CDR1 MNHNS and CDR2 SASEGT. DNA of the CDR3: TGTGCCAGCAGTGAACCCGTCAACACCGAGCAGTACTTC. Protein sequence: CASSEPVNTEQYF.